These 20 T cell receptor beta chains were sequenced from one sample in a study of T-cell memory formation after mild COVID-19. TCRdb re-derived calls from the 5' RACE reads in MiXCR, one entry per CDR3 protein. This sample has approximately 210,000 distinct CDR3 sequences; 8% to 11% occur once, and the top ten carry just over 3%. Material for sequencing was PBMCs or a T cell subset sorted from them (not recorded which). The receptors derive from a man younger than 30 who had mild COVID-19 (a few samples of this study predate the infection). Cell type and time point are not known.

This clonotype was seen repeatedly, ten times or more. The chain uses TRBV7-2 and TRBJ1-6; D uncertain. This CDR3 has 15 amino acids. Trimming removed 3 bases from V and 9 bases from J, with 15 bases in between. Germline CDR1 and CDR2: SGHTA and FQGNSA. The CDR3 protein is CASSLGSVVVSPLHF. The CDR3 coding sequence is TGTGCCAGCAGCTTGGGGTCAGTAGTAGTTTCACCCCTCCACTTT.

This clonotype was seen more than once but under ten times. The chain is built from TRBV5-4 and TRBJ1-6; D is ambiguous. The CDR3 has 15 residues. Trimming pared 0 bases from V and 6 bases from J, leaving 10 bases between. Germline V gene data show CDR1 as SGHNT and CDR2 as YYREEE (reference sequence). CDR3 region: CASSLDGVRNSPLHF. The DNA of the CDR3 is TGTGCCAGCAGCTTGGATGGGGTCCGTAATTCACCCCTCCACTTT.

Written as DNA, the CDR3 is TGTGCCAGCAGTCCGACAGTGGGTCATACAGATACGCAGTATTTT. This encodes CASSPTVGHTDTQYF. The chain joins TRBV3-1 to TRBJ2-3; D may be TRBD1 (5 bases). V dropped 6 bases and J dropped 3 bases, with 16 bases sitting between them. Per the germline V gene, CDR1 is LGHDT and CDR2 is YNNKEL (reference sequence). CDR3 length: 15 residues.

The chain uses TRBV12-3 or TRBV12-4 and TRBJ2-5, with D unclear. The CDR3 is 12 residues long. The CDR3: CASALDRETQYF. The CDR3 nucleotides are TGTGCGTCGGCCCTCGACCGGGAGACCCAGTACTTC.

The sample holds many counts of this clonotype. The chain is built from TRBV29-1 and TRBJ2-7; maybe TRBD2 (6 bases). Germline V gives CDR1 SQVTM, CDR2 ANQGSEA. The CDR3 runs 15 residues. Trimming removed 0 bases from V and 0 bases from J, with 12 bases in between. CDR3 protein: CSVEDPGGSSYEQYF. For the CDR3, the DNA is TGCAGCGTTGAAGATCCCGGGGGAAGCTCCTACGAGCAGTACTTC.

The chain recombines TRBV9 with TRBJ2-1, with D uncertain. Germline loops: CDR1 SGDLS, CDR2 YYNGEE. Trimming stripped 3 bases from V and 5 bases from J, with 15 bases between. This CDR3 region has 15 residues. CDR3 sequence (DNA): TGTGCCAGCAGCGGACCCCGCGTAACCCACAATGAGCAGTTCTTC. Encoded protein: CASSGPRVTHNEQFF.

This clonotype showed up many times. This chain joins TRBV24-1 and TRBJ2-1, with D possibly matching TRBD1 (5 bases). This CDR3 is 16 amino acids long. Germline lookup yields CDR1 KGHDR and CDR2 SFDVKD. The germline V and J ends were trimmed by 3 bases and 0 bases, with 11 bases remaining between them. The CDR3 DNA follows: TGTGCCACCAGTGATATTCAAGGGGCCTCCTACAATGAGCAGTTCTTC. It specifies CATSDIQGASYNEQFF.

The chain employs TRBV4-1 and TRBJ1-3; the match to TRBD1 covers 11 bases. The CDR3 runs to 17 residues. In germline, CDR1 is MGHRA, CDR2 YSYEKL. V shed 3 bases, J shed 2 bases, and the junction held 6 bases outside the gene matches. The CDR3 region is CASSQEPGQGAGNTIYF. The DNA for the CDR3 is TGCGCCAGCAGCCAGGAACCGGGACAGGGGGCTGGAAACACCATATATTTT.

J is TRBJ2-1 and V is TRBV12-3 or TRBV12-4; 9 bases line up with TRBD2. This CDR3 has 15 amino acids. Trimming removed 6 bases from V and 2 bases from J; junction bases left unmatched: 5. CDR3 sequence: CASSIAGAPYNEQFF. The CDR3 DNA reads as TGTGCCAGCAGCATAGCGGGGGCGCCCTACAATGAGCAGTTCTTC.

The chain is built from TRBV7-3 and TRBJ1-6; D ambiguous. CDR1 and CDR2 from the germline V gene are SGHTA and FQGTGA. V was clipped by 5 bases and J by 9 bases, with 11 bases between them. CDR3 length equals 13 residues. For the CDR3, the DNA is TGTGCCAGCAGCCCGGAAATAGGTTCACCCCTCCACTTT. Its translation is CASSPEIGSPLHF.

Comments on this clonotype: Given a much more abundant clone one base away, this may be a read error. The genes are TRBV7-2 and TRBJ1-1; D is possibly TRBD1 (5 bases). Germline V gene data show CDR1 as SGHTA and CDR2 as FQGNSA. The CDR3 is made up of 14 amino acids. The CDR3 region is CASSSAGGMIEALF. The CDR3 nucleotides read TGTGCCAGCAGTTCCGCTGGGGGGATGATTGAAGCTTTATTT.

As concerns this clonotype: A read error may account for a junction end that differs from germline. CDR3: CASNVETGELFF. CDR3 nucleotide sequence: TGTGCCAGCAACGTAGAGACCGGGGAGCTGTTTTTT. This chain connects TRBV9 to TRBJ2-2; D uncertain. The CDR3 extends over 12 amino acids. Germline V gene lookup returns CDR1 SGDLS and CDR2 YYNGEE.

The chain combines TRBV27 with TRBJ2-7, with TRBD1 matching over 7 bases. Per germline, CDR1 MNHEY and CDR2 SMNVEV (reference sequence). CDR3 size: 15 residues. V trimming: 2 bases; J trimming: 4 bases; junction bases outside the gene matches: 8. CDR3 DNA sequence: TGTGCCAGCAGTTTACGGACAGGCCTAGGGTACGAGCAGTACTTC. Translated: CASSLRTGLGYEQYF.

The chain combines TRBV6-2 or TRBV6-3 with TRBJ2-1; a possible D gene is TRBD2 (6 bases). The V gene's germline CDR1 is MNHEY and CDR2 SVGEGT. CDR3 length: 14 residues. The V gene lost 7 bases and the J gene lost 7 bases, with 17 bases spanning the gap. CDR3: CASTFHAGGNEQFF. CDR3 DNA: TGTGCCAGCACCTTCCACGCAGGAGGGAATGAGCAGTTCTTC.

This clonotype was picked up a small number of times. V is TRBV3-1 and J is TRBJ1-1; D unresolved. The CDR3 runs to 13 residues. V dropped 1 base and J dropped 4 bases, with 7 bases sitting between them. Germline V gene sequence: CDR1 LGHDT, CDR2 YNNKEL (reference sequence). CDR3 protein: CASSQVPSTEAFF. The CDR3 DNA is TGTGCCAGCAGCCAAGTCCCTAGCACTGAAGCTTTCTTT.

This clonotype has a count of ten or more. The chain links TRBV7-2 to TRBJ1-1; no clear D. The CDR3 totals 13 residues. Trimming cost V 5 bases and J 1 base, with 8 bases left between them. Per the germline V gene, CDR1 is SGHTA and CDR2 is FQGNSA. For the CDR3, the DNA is TGTGCCAGCAGCCAGCACCCGAACACTGAAGCTTTCTTT. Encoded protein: CASSQHPNTEAFF.

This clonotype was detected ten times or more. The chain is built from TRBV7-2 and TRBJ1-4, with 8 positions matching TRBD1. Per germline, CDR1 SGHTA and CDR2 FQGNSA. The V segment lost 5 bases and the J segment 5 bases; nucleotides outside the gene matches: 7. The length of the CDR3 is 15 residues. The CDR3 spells CASSQRTGRNEKLFF. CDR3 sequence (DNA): TGTGCCAGCAGCCAGAGGACAGGGAGGAATGAAAAACTGTTTTTT. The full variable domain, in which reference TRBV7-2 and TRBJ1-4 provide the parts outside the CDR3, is GAGVSQSPSNKVTEKGKDVELRCDPISGHTALYWYRQSLGQGLEFLIYFQGNSAPDKSGLPSDRFSAERTGGSVSTLTIQRTQQEDSAVYLCASSQRTGRNEKLFFGSGTQLSVL.

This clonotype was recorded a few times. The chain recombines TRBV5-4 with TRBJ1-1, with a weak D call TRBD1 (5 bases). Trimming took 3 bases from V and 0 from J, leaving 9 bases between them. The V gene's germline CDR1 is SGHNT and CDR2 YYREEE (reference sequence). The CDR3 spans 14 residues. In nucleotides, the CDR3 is TGTGCCAGCAGCTCAGGGCGGCTGAACACTGAAGCTTTCTTT. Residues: CASSSGRLNTEAFF.

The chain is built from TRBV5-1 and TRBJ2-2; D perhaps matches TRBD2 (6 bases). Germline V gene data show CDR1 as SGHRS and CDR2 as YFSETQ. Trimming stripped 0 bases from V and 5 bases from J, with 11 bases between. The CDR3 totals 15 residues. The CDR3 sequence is CASSLVGGTTGELFF. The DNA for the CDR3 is TGCGCCAGCAGCTTGGTGGGAGGAACGACCGGGGAGCTGTTTTTT.

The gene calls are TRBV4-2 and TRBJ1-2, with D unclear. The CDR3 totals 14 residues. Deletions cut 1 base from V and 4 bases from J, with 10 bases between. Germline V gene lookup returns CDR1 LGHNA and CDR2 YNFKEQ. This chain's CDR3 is CASSQANGPYGYTF. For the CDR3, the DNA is TGTGCCAGCAGCCAAGCGAACGGTCCCTATGGCTACACCTTC.